The 15 T cell receptor beta chains below all came from one sample that was sequenced in a study of shared clonotypes between healthy human individuals. This table comes from immunoSEQ multiplex PCR, and its TCRdb copy is limited to in-frame clones, with some not included. The data show a few million clones, with just over 90% seen just once and around 0.15% held by the top ten. Specimen: naive CD4+ T cells sorted from blood. Described subset: CD45RA+ positively selected. These receptors were obtained from a man between 18 and 29 years old in good health.

V is TRBV30 and J is TRBJ2-7; 8 bases align to TRBD2. Looked up from germline, CDR1 is GTSNPN and CDR2 is SVGIG (reference sequence). This CDR3 is 11 amino acids long. V lost 3 bases and J lost 10; bases outside the gene matches: 5. In nucleotides, the CDR3 is TGTGCCTGGAGGACGGGGGGGATTCAGTACTTC. Translated: CAWRTGGIQYF.

A note on this clone: The sample has other DNA sequences that encode this CDR3 too. The V call is TRBV6-5, the J call TRBJ1-2; 7 nucleotides line up with TRBD1. J lost 4 bases, V lost 5 bases, and 1 base had no gene match. This CDR3 region has 12 residues. CDR1 MNHEY and CDR2 SVGAGI come from the germline V gene. This CDR3 reads CASSPGGYGYTF. The CDR3 DNA sequence: TGTGCCAGCAGTCCAGGGGGCTATGGCTACACCTTC.

For this clone: This sample also contains other DNA sequences that code for the same CDR3. The CDR3 bases are TGCAGCGCAGGGGGTCGATCCTACAATGAGCAGTTCTTC. It specifies CSAGGRSYNEQFF. The rearrangement joins TRBV29-1 to TRBJ2-1, with 7 positions matching TRBD1. Germline loops: CDR1 SQVTM, CDR2 ANQGSEA. Trimming at V came to 7 bases and at J to 1 base, leaving 4 bases not matched to a gene. The CDR3 spans 13 residues.

The J gene is TRBJ1-1, the V gene TRBV28; maybe TRBD1 (6 bases). The CDR3 has 16 residues. Trimming shortened V by 3 bases and J by 3 bases, and 17 bases separated the two germline ends. Germline V gene sequence: CDR1 MDHEN, CDR2 SYDVKM. The CDR3 DNA follows: TGTGCCAGCAGTTTTGTGTCGGGGGGGCGGGACACTGAAGCTTTCTTT. Its translation: CASSFVSGGRDTEAFF. The full variable domain, rest sourced from reference TRBV28 and TRBJ1-1, is DVKVTQSSRYLVKRTGEKVFLECVQDMDHENMFWYRQDPGLGLRLIYFSYDVKMKEKGDIPEGYSVSREKKERFSLILESASTNQTSMYLCASSFVSGGRDTEAFFGQGTRLTVV.

The genes are TRBV29-1 and TRBJ1-4; a possible D gene is TRBD1 (6 bases). V gave up 5 bases and J gave up 7 bases, with 17 bases separating them. This CDR3 region has 14 residues. Germline V gene data show CDR1 as SQVTM and CDR2 as ANQGSEA. Written as DNA, the CDR3 is TGCAGCGTTTACCCCCTAGGGGGGGGTGAAAAACTGTTTTTT. Translation gives CSVYPLGGGEKLFF.

Notes on this clone: One end of the junction varies from germline; a read error may be responsible. The gene calls are TRBV7-7 and TRBJ2-1; TRBD2 agrees at 11 bases. Per germline, CDR1 SSHAT and CDR2 FNYEAQ (reference sequence). The CDR3 is made up of 16 amino acids. The CDR3 DNA follows: TGTGCTAGCAGCTTAGAGGTAGCGGGAGGGCCGGATGAGCAGTTCTTC. Translating it yields CASSLEVAGGPDEQFF.

The chain links TRBV10-3 to TRBJ1-1, with TRBD1 matching over 11 bases. Germline CDR1 and CDR2: ENHRY and SYGVKD. The CDR3 totals 17 residues. The V segment lost 7 bases and the J segment 1 base; nucleotides outside the gene matches: 11. In DNA form, the CDR3 reads TGTGCCATCACTCGGGGACAGGGGGAAGGAAGGAACACTGAAGCTTTCTTT. It specifies CAITRGQGEGRNTEAFF.

This rearrangement joins TRBV25-1 to TRBJ2-2; D remains unclear. With 1 base removed from V and 1 base from J, the gap between germline ends came to 4 bases. Germline V gene data show CDR1 as MGHDK and CDR2 as SYGVNS. The CDR3 is 14 residues long. CDR3 residues: CASSESWNTGELFF. CDR3 DNA sequence: TGTGCCAGCAGTGAATCGTGGAACACCGGGGAGCTGTTTTTT.

In DNA form, the CDR3 reads TGCGCCAGCGGACAGGACAGGGGGCTCGGAGGCTACACCTTC. Translation gives CASGQDRGLGGYTF. The chain carries TRBV5-1 and TRBJ1-2, with 11 bases that match TRBD1. CDR3 length: 14 amino acids. V was pared by 7 bases and J by 8 bases, with 10 bases of the junction left unmatched. CDR1 SGHRS and CDR2 YFSETQ come from the germline V gene.

V is TRBV6-5 and J is TRBJ1-2; D possibly corresponds to TRBD1 (5 bases). The germline V and J ends were trimmed by 6 bases and 5 bases, with 16 bases remaining between them. CDR1 MNHEY and CDR2 SVGAGI come from the germline V gene. The CDR3 contains 14 residues. CDR3 loop: CASRLGGGDYGYTF. CDR3 coding DNA: TGTGCCAGCAGATTGGGGGGAGGGGATTATGGCTACACCTTC.

The gene calls are TRBV5-1 and TRBJ2-7; 10 positions match TRBD1. Germline trimming cut 3 bases from V and 4 bases from J; bases unmatched to any gene: 7. This CDR3 has 15 residues. CDR1 is SGHRS, CDR2 YFSETQ, per germline. The DNA of the CDR3 is TGCGCCAGCAGCTCGCAGACAGGGGGCATGTACGAGCAGTACTTC. Its translation: CASSSQTGGMYEQYF.

The rearrangement links TRBV7-2 to TRBJ2-5, with D possibly TRBD2 on 6 matching bases. Germline CDR1 is SGHTA and CDR2 is FQGNSA. The ends were cut back, 5 bases at V and 9 bases at J, with 19 bases in the middle. This CDR3 is built from 14 residues. The CDR3 loop is CASSAASGLPAQYF. The DNA for the CDR3 is TGTGCCAGCAGCGCCGCCTCGGGACTCCCAGCCCAGTACTTC. The variable domain in full, with the rest retrieved from reference TRBV7-2 and TRBJ2-5, is GAGVSQSPSNKVTEKGKDVELRCDPISGHTALYWYRQSLGQGLEFLIYFQGNSAPDKSGLPSDRFSAERTGGSVSTLTIQRTQQEDSAVYLCASSAASGLPAQYFGPGTRLLVL.

CDR3 residues: CASGGQGLGETQYF. The CDR3 coding sequence is TGTGCCAGCGGGGGACAGGGGCTGGGGGAGACCCAGTACTTC. The rearrangement links TRBV2 to TRBJ2-5; 10 nucleotides line up with TRBD1. CDR3 length: 14 residues. The V gene end was trimmed by 8 bases and the J gene end by 5 bases; junction bases not matched to a gene: 8. CDR1 is SNHLY, CDR2 FYNNEI, per germline.

The CDR3 nucleotides are TGTGCCAGCAGCTTGGGGACTAGCGGGGCGAGTGAGCAGTTCTTC. Protein sequence: CASSLGTSGASEQFF. V is TRBV5-4 and J is TRBJ2-1; 12 nucleotides match TRBD2. From germline, CDR1 is SGHNT and CDR2 YYREEE (reference sequence). The CDR3 totals 15 residues. V was clipped by 0 bases and J by 9 bases; unmatched bases: 4.

The gene calls are TRBV6-1 and TRBJ2-3; the match to TRBD1 covers 8 bases. This CDR3 contains 15 residues. The germline V gene has CDR1 MNHNS and CDR2 SASEGT. J gave up 3 bases and V 8 bases, and 10 bases lay outside the gene matches. The CDR3: CASDTSGTGTDTQYF. The CDR3 DNA reads as TGTGCCAGCGATACCTCCGGGACAGGTACAGATACGCAGTATTTT.